Shown below are 14 T cell receptor beta chains from a single sample sequenced in a study of CD8+CD57+ T cells in acquired aplastic anemia. Patients chosen for sequencing had CD8+CD57+ cells that had expanded, as shown by flow cytometry. Investigators profiled TCR beta VDJ and CDR3 from genomic DNA template. A single record per CDR3 protein comes from TCRdb applying MiXCR to the reads. The sample gives some 160,000 distinct CDR3 sequences, 40% to 60% of which show up once; more than 30% is in the top ten. Sequencing input: sorted CD4+, CD8+, or CD8+CD57+ T cells (not recorded which) from PBMCs. The origin of the receptors is a human donor with aplastic anemia.

This clonotype was detected a few times. This may be a read error, as it is one base from a much larger clone. CDR3 coding DNA: TGTGCCAGCGGCTTAGGAGGGAGCAATCAGCCCCAGCATTTT. It codes for CASGLGGSNQPQHF. V is TRBV5-6 and J is TRBJ1-5; D gene uncertain. Germline CDR1 reads SGHDT; CDR2 reads YYEEEE. The CDR3 contains 14 residues.

This clonotype was seen many times. The chain couples TRBV20-1 to TRBJ2-1, with TRBD2 matching 10 bases. The V gene's germline CDR1 is DFQATT and CDR2 SNEGSKA (reference sequence). The length of the CDR3 is 18 residues. Trimming cost V 2 bases and J 2 bases; bases outside gene matches: 12. CDR3 DNA: TGCAGTGCTAGAATTGTGGGCCCAGCGGGAGGGCCCTACAATGAGCAGTTCTTC. Translating it yields CSARIVGPAGGPYNEQFF.

J is TRBJ2-5 and V is TRBV7-8, with 8 bases identical to TRBD2. Losses at the gene ends were 5 bases for V and 4 bases for J; bases not matched to a gene: 3. The CDR3 is 13 residues long. From germline, CDR1 is SGHVS and CDR2 FQNEAQ. DNA of the CDR3: TGTGCCAGCAGCCCCCGGGGGGGAGAGACCCAGTACTTC. The encoded protein is CASSPRGGETQYF.

With respect to this clonotype: A much larger clone is a single base away; this may be a read error. The CDR3 does not end in the conserved phenylalanine or tryptophan, so this is likely a read error. The genes are TRBV4-1 and TRBJ2-1; D might be TRBD1 or TRBD2, each matching 5 bases. This CDR3 contains 10 residues. V was cut by 6 bases and J by 10 bases, with 7 bases left in between. CDR1 is MGHRA, CDR2 YSYEKL, per germline. The CDR3 protein is CASRGTEQFL. The DNA for the CDR3 is TGCGCCAGCAGAGGGACCGAGCAGTTCCTC.

This clonotype occurred many times. The J gene is TRBJ2-7, the V gene TRBV12-3 or TRBV12-4; D gene uncertain. The CDR3 is made up of 12 amino acids. Between the trimmed V and J ends, which lost 8 bases and 2 bases, there was a span of 10 bases. Here the CDR3 DNA reads TGTGCCAGCGGCCCACGTCCCTACGAGCAGTACTTC. This codes for CASGPRPYEQYF.

The chain recombines TRBV25-1 with TRBJ2-7; tentatively, D is TRBD1 or TRBD2 (6 bases each). CDR1 and CDR2 (germline): MGHDK, SYGVNS. The CDR3 contains 16 residues. V was cut by 1 base and J by 5 bases, with 18 bases left in between. In nucleotides, the CDR3 is TGTGCCAGCAGTGAATCCCGGGGGCGAACATCAAACGAGCAGTACTTC. Its translation is CASSESRGRTSNEQYF.

The CDR3 loop reads CASSLAEVRTSKLYEQYF. CDR3 DNA: TGTGCCAGCAGCTTAGCAGAGGTCAGGACTAGCAAATTATACGAGCAGTACTTC. This rearrangement joins TRBV7-2 to TRBJ2-7, with 8 bases that match TRBD2. Unmatched junction bases numbered 14, after V lost 0 bases and J lost 4 bases. The CDR3 is 18 residues long. The germline CDR1 and CDR2 sequences are SGHTA and FQGNSA.

The chain has TRBV7-8 and TRBJ1-1; D is uncertain. Germline V gives CDR1 SGHVS, CDR2 FQNEAQ. The CDR3 totals 13 residues. V dropped 5 bases and J dropped 8 bases, with 15 bases sitting between them. Here the CDR3 DNA reads TGTGCCAGCAGCAGCCGTTTTCAGAGAGAAGCTTTCTTT. Its protein product is CASSSRFQREAFF. Based on the CDR3 plus reference TRBV7-8 and TRBJ1-1, the full variable domain is GAGVSQSPRYKVAKRGQDVALRCDPISGHVSLFWYQQALGQGPEFLTYFQNEAQLDKSGLPSDRFFAERPEGSVSTLKIQRTQQEDSAVYLCASSSRFQREAFFGQGTRLTVV.

The chain couples TRBV5-1 to TRBJ1-1; no clear D. Germline V gene sequence: CDR1 SGHRS, CDR2 YFSETQ. This CDR3 contains 14 residues. V dropped 1 base and J dropped 6 bases, with 13 bases sitting between them. CDR3 sequence: CASSLRADLSEAFF. The CDR3 DNA sequence: TGCGCCAGCAGCTTGAGGGCCGACCTATCTGAAGCTTTCTTT.

The chain combines TRBV9 with TRBJ2-5, with 7 bases that match TRBD1. Germline CDR1 and CDR2: SGDLS and YYNGEE. The CDR3 is 15 residues long. The V segment lost 0 bases and the J segment 1 base; nucleotides outside the gene matches: 3. CDR3: CASSVVGQAQETQYF. The CDR3 region has the DNA TGTGCCAGCAGCGTAGTCGGACAGGCCCAAGAGACCCAGTACTTC.

This clonotype showed up just a few times. The J gene is TRBJ1-1, the V gene TRBV20-1; 10 bases fit TRBD1. The J segment lost 0 bases and the V segment lost 3 bases, leaving 1 base of the junction unmatched. The CDR3 length is 14 residues. Germline V CDR1 and CDR2: DFQATT, SNEGSKA (reference sequence). The chain's CDR3 is CSARTGGLNTEAFF. CDR3 coding DNA: TGCAGTGCTAGGACAGGGGGCCTGAACACTGAAGCTTTCTTT.

This clonotype was observed many times. The genes are TRBV29-1 and TRBJ2-1; TRBD1 might be the D (7 bases). The CDR3 is 14 residues long. Germline V gene lookup returns CDR1 SQVTM and CDR2 ANQGSEA. Trimming stripped 4 bases from V and 2 bases from J, with 12 bases between. CDR3 sequence: CSVGQGGTYNEQFF. The CDR3 DNA follows: TGCAGCGTTGGGCAGGGGGGCACCTACAATGAGCAGTTCTTC.

The chain joins TRBV3-1 to TRBJ2-5; D tentatively fits TRBD1 or TRBD2 (6 bases each). Germline CDR1 is LGHDT and CDR2 is YNNKEL (reference sequence). Trimming took off 4 bases at V and 5 bases at J, with 17 bases between the two ends. The CDR3 is made up of 15 amino acids. This chain's CDR3 is CASSPWRGAEETQYF. In nucleotides, the CDR3 is TGTGCCAGCAGCCCGTGGAGGGGGGCCGAGGAGACCCAGTACTTC.

The rearrangement links TRBV7-2 to TRBJ1-5, with 8 bases lining up with TRBD1. The V gene end was trimmed by 5 bases and the J gene end by 5 bases; junction bases not matched to a gene: 8. This CDR3 contains 15 residues. Germline values: CDR1 SGHTA, CDR2 FQGNSA. CDR3 sequence reads: CASSLIDRGDQPQHF. CDR3 in DNA: TGTGCCAGCAGCCTCATAGACAGGGGCGATCAGCCCCAGCATTTT.